This T cell receptor beta chain is from a study of human T cells and chemical hapten exposure (dated by TCRdb to the early 2020s). Study-wide context: For sensitization, 2% DPC in acetone was applied to a 2 cm by 2 cm area of upper inner arm skin. Throughout the roughly 24-week study period, patients were also given weekly therapeutic DPC doses on the scalp. Patch testing on the upper back used Finn chambers containing 0.01% DPC, with scoring done after 6 days according to International Contact Dermatitis Research Group standards. The mostly female patient cohort included alopecia areata with under or over 50% scalp involvement, alopecia totalis and alopecia universalis. Libraries were pooled for sequencing, and variation in per-sample TCR yields was attributed mainly to small differences in library volumes within the pool. Peripheral blood TCR repertoire changes were tracked in vivo in alopecia patients during primary and secondary sensitization to the hapten diphenylcyclopropenone (DPC). Blood was sampled from patients pre-sensitization (week 0) and at 2, 6 and about 24 weeks after DPC sensitization. Roughly 30 alopecia patients provided blood for TCR sequencing at one to four time points (pre-sensitization, 2, 6 and 24 weeks). Findings and caveats that apply to the study as a whole: Compared with pre-sensitization or healthy control sets, expanded TCRs formed significantly more large CDR3 similarity clusters, which is consistent with antigen-driven responses. DPC sensitization did not change the number of TCRs with a frequency above 1 in 1000, and there was no evidence of changes in global repertoire structure. Repeated subsampling changed both the strength of the expansion versus patch-test correlation and the threshold at which that correlation became significant. Because all patients had alopecia, a presumed autoimmune disease, the immune response of the patients might differ from that of healthy individuals. Patch test score correlated positively with the number of PT1 expanded TCRs, reaching significance at thresholds 8, 16 and 32 but not at 4.

The time point label for this specimen denotes: patch test 1, 2 weeks after DPC sensitization. This sample's treatment or condition label indicates: therapeutic diphenylcyclopropenone sensitization with weekly scalp DPC. Blood at each patch-test visit was drawn before the patch test was applied. Patients were considered eligible if aged 18 to 70, diagnosed with alopecia and deemed suitable for DPC therapy, and patients were excluded if pregnant. Total RNA was extracted from unfractionated whole blood collected in Tempus Blood RNA tubes. The library was produced with RACE. Data came from a NextSeq 500. During library preparation, unique molecular identifiers were attached to individual cDNA molecules so that TCRs could be counted quantitatively and reproducibly. For every blood RNA sample, sequencing covered both the TCR alpha and TCR beta chains. As for the authors' bioinformatics: The median number of TCRs per sample was 95,638, ranging from about 23,224 to 750,000. The Decombinator software suite was used to annotate V, J and CDR3 in the TCR reads. For PS versus PT1 abundance plots, all samples were subsampled to the same number of TCRs (28,000). TCRs were defined as expanded if absent before sensitization and observed at least eight times at the 2-week time point. In-frame beta chains were kept once TCRdb had trimmed the public reads at Q25 with fastp and called clones with MiXCR. Each entry merges the rows of one CDR3 protein and shows their most common DNA and genes. The V and J calls were not made by the authors but by TCRdb's processing. A total of fewer than 150,000 distinct CDR3 sequences appear in this sample, about an eighth of them only once. In total, the top ten clones hold about 0.85% of the sample.

In this sample, this clonotype turned up many times. No antigen is known for it. There are no base qualities to consult, and no much larger clone falls within one base. Cut back by 1 base and 4 bases, the V and J ends lie 7 bases apart. CDR1 LGHNA and CDR2 YSLEER are derived from the germline V gene. The CDR3, cysteine through phenylalanine, is 13 amino acids long. The CDR3 DNA has 39 bases and is translated from base 1. The sample was whole blood, taken in connection with sensitization to the hapten diphenylcyclopropenone (DPC). The chain is assembled from TRBV4-3 and TRBJ1-2, with TRBD1 perhaps the D gene, on 5 matching bases. This clonotype originated in a man younger than 30 with alopecia areata. Some clones in this sample may be carry-over from other donors' samples. The nucleotides are TGCGCCAGCAGCCAAGGACAGACCTATGGCTACACCTTC. This yields the protein CASSQGQTYGYTF.